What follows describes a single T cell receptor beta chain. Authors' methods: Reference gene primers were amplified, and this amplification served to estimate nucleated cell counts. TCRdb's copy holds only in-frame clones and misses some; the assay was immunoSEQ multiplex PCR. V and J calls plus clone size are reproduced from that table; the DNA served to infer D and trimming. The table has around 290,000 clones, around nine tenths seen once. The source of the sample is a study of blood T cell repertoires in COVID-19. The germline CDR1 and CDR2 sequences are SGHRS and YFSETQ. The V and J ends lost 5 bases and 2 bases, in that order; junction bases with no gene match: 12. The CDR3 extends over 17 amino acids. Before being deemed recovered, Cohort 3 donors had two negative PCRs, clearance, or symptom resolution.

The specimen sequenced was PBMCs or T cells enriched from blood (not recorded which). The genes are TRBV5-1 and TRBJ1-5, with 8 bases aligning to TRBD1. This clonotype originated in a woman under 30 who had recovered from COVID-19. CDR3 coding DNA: TGCGCCAGCAGTAATGGGAGAGGGACAGGTCGCAATCAGCCCCAGCATTTT. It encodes CASSNGRGTGRNQPQHF.